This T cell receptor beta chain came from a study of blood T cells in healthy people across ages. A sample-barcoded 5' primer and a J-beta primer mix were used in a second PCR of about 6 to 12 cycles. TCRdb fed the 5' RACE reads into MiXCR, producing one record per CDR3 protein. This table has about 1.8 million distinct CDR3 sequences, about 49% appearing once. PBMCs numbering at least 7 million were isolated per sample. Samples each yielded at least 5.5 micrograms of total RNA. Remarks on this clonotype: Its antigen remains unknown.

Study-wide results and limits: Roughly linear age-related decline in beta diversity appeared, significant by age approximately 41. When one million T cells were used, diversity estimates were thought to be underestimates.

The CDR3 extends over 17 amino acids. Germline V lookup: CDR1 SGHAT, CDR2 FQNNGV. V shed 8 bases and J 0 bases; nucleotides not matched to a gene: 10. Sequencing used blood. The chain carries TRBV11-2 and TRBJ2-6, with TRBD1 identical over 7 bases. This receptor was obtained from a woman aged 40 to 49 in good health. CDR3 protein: CASRIRRQGSGANVLTF. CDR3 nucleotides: TGTGCCAGCCGGATAAGACGACAGGGCTCTGGGGCCAACGTCCTGACTTTC.